The 2 T cell receptor beta chains below were found in one sample sequenced in a study of T cell responses to AZD1222 COVID-19 vaccine. Generated by immunoSEQ multiplex PCR, the TCRdb table keeps only in-frame clones and is missing some. The profile shows about 160,000 clones, approximately 94% of them singletons. The sequencing here drew on peripheral blood, taken 28 days after the second AZD1222 dose. All receptors derive from an adult who received the AZD1222 COVID-19 vaccine.

The V and J genes are TRBV2 and TRBJ2-2; D perhaps matches TRBD2 (6 bases). The V and J ends lost 4 bases and 5 bases respectively, with 14 bases between them. Germline V gene data show CDR1 as SNHLY and CDR2 as FYNNEI. This CDR3 is built from 15 residues. The CDR3 loop is CASSGTGLMTGELFF. The CDR3 DNA is TGTGCCAGCAGTGGGACGGGACTGATGACCGGGGAGCTGTTTTTT.

This rearrangement joins TRBV9 to TRBJ1-3; tentatively, D is TRBD1 (5 bases). CDR3 length: 17 residues. V lost 4 bases, J lost 2 bases, and 19 bases lay in between. Germline V gene data show CDR1 as SGDLS and CDR2 as YYNGEE. The CDR3 is CASSLKKEGMAGNTIYF. CDR3 nucleotides: TGTGCCAGCAGCCTTAAGAAGGAGGGGATGGCTGGAAACACCATATATTTT.